One sample yielded the 18 T cell receptor beta chains listed below, sequenced in a study of quantifying T cell responses using KT2 cells. Whole-study context: RNA was reverse transcribed with TCR alpha and beta constant-region primers.

Each cDNA got a UMI-containing oligo ligated at its 3' end. An equimolar mix of RC1.1 and RC1.2 primed the beta chain across TRBC1 and TRBC2. Via MiXCR, TCRdb re-called the UMI-ligation and nested PCR reads, giving one row per CDR3 protein. The table shows about 33,000 distinct CDR3 sequences, with 10% occurring only once. Sequenced: PBMCs spiked with cells of the T cell clone KT2. The receptors shown here come from a human donor.

V gene TRBV30 combines with J gene TRBJ1-1, with 7 bases aligning to TRBD1. With V trimmed by 1 base and J by 7 bases, 9 bases remained unmatched. The germline V gene encodes CDR1 GTSNPN and CDR2 SVGIG (reference sequence). The CDR3 totals 14 residues. DNA for the CDR3: TGTGCCTGGAGTGCCGACAGGGTGGCGGGTGAAGCTTTCTTT. Translating it yields CAWSADRVAGEAFF.

In this sample, this clonotype turned up many times. This chain uses TRBV7-2 with TRBJ1-4, with D uncertain. The germline CDR1 and CDR2 sequences are SGHTA and FQGNSA. The length of the CDR3 is 14 residues. Trimming took 5 bases from V and 7 from J, leaving 14 bases between them. CDR3 region: CASSRGGEGEKLFF. CDR3 nucleotide sequence: TGTGCCAGCAGCCGCGGCGGGGAGGGTGAAAAACTGTTTTTT.

In its sample, this clonotype was seen many times. V and J are TRBV3-1 and TRBJ2-7; 10 nucleotides line up with TRBD2. CDR1 LGHDT and CDR2 YNNKEL come from the germline V gene (reference sequence). This CDR3 contains 15 residues. Unmatched junction bases numbered 4, after V lost 4 bases and J lost 1 base. The CDR3, as DNA: TGTGCCAGCAGCCCCAGACTAGCGGGTTCCTACGAGCAGTACTTC. This codes for CASSPRLAGSYEQYF.

This clonotype was seen only a few times. This sequence joins TRBV9 and TRBJ2-3; 7 bases fit TRBD2. The germline V gene encodes CDR1 SGDLS and CDR2 YYNGEE. This CDR3 comprises 16 residues. Losses at the gene ends were 3 bases for V and 5 bases for J; bases not matched to a gene: 12. The CDR3 nucleotides read TGTGCCAGCAGCGGAAAACTAGCGAACGCCGAAGATACGCAGTATTTT. Its translation: CASSGKLANAEDTQYF.

V usage is TRBV27 and J usage is TRBJ2-3, with D perhaps being TRBD1 or TRBD2 (5 bases each). CDR3 length: 15 amino acids. From germline, CDR1 is MNHEY and CDR2 SMNVEV (reference sequence). Trimming shortened V by 4 bases and J by 0 bases, and 11 bases separated the two germline ends. The CDR3 DNA follows: TGTGCCAGCAGTTCGGGACCACGGAGCACAGATACGCAGTATTTT. Its protein is CASSSGPRSTDTQYF.

This clonotype was recorded a few times. The gene calls are TRBV6-5 and TRBJ1-1; D remains ambiguous. This CDR3 contains 12 residues. From germline, CDR1 is MNHEY and CDR2 SVGAGI. With 6 bases removed from V and 6 bases from J, the gap between germline ends came to 11 bases. The CDR3 sequence is CASSFNSAEAFF. DNA for the CDR3: TGTGCCAGCAGCTTCAACAGTGCTGAAGCTTTCTTT.

In its sample, this clonotype was seen many times. The CDR3 nucleotides are TGTGCCAGCACCGGGCGAAATGAAAAACTGTTTTTT. It yields the protein CASTGRNEKLFF. The chain uses TRBV5-6 and TRBJ1-4; D remains ambiguous. Germline-derived CDR1 and CDR2 are SGHDT and YYEEEE. V lost 6 bases, J lost 5 bases, and 8 bases lay in between. This CDR3 is built from 12 residues.

This clonotype was counted many times. This sequence joins TRBV11-2 and TRBJ2-7; 8 nucleotides align to TRBD2. The CDR3 length is 15 residues. Trimming at V came to 2 bases and at J to 5 bases, leaving 8 bases not matched to a gene. Germline lookup yields CDR1 SGHAT and CDR2 FQNNGV. CDR3 sequence reads: CASSLLREGPHEQYF. The CDR3, as DNA: TGTGCCAGCAGCTTACTTCGGGAGGGCCCCCACGAGCAGTACTTC.

This clonotype was observed at least ten times. The chain carries TRBV9 and TRBJ2-1; perhaps TRBD2 as D (6 bases). The germline CDR1 and CDR2 sequences are SGDLS and YYNGEE. V was clipped by 4 bases and J by 10 bases, with 9 bases between them. The CDR3 runs 11 residues. The CDR3 sequence is CASSPGLEQFF. The CDR3 bases are TGTGCCAGCAGCCCAGGACTAGAGCAGTTCTTC.

V and J are TRBV3-1 and TRBJ1-1; D ambiguous. V was pared by 4 bases and J by 2 bases, with 8 bases between. Germline CDR1 LGHDT, CDR2 YNNKEL (reference sequence). This CDR3 contains 13 residues. For the CDR3, the DNA is TGTGCCAGCAGCCCCCCCCTCAACACTGAAGCTTTCTTT. As protein: CASSPPLNTEAFF.

This clonotype appeared many times. This chain connects TRBV6-5 to TRBJ2-1; maybe TRBD1 (5 bases). CDR3 size: 12 residues. Per the germline V gene, CDR1 is MNHEY and CDR2 is SVGAGI. Trimming removed 1 base at V and 9 bases at J, with 7 bases between. In DNA, the CDR3 is TGTGCCAGCAGTTACTGGCAGGGTGAGCAGTTCTTC. Residues: CASSYWQGEQFF.

The chain couples TRBV7-6 to TRBJ2-1, with D possibly matching TRBD2 (6 bases). Germline V lookup: CDR1 SGHVS, CDR2 FNYEAQ. The CDR3 has 16 amino acids. V lost 0 bases to trimming and J lost 6 bases, with 15 bases between them. CDR3 region: CASSLAFGLRPNEQFF. The CDR3 DNA reads TGTGCCAGCAGCTTAGCTTTCGGACTACGCCCCAATGAGCAGTTCTTC.

This clonotype has a count of ten or more. For the CDR3, the DNA is TGTGCCAGCAGCGGCAGGGGAAACACTGAAGCTTTCTTT. Its translation is CASSGRGNTEAFF. V usage is TRBV7-8 and J usage is TRBJ1-1; TRBD1 is a possible D gene (6 bases). V was shortened by 5 bases and J by 2 bases, with 9 bases between the two germline ends. CDR3 length equals 13 residues. The germline CDR1 and CDR2 sequences are SGHVS and FQNEAQ.

This clonotype appeared many times. The chain recombines TRBV6-2 or TRBV6-3 with TRBJ2-3, with unresolved D. Per the germline V gene, CDR1 is MNHEY and CDR2 is SVGEGT. Trimming pared 6 bases from V and 0 bases from J, leaving 25 bases between. This CDR3 comprises 19 residues. The CDR3 loop reads CASRPFENSLETSTDTQYF. CDR3 nucleotide sequence: TGTGCCAGCAGGCCATTCGAGAACAGCCTAGAGACTAGCACAGATACGCAGTATTTT.

In its sample, this clonotype was seen a few times. This chain joins TRBV5-1 and TRBJ2-3, with 8 nucleotides matching TRBD1. J was trimmed by 5 bases and V by 5 bases; bases with no gene match: 7. Germline V gene sequence: CDR1 SGHRS, CDR2 YFSETQ. The CDR3 contains 14 residues. The CDR3 is CASRYRQGRDTQYF. The CDR3 DNA is TGCGCCAGCAGATATCGACAGGGGCGAGATACGCAGTATTTT.

The V call is TRBV20-1, the J call TRBJ1-2; TRBD1 matches 8 bases. Germline values: CDR1 DFQATT, CDR2 SNEGSKA (reference sequence). J was trimmed by 3 bases and V by 3 bases; bases with no gene match: 6. This CDR3 spans 14 amino acids. CDR3 protein: CSARNLDRDYGYTF. Here the CDR3 DNA reads TGCAGTGCTAGGAACTTGGACAGGGACTATGGCTACACCTTC.

This clonotype has a handful of counts. Written as DNA, the CDR3 is TGTGCCAGCAGCTTAAGGGGGGGGCTGGACACTGAAGCTTTCTTT. Amino acid sequence: CASSLRGGLDTEAFF. The chain links TRBV7-3 to TRBJ1-1; TRBD1 is a possible D gene (6 bases). The germline V gene has CDR1 SGHTA and CDR2 FQGTGA. This CDR3 has 15 residues. The V end lost 1 base, the J end lost 3 bases, and 12 bases lay between the germline ends.

The chain carries TRBV2 and TRBJ2-2, with D uncertain. The CDR3 consists of 12 residues. CDR1 SNHLY and CDR2 FYNNEI come from the germline V gene. Trimming took off 7 bases at V and 6 bases at J, with 9 bases between the two ends. CDR3 sequence reads: CASIGGPGELFF. DNA for the CDR3: TGTGCCAGCATTGGTGGGCCCGGGGAGCTGTTTTTT.